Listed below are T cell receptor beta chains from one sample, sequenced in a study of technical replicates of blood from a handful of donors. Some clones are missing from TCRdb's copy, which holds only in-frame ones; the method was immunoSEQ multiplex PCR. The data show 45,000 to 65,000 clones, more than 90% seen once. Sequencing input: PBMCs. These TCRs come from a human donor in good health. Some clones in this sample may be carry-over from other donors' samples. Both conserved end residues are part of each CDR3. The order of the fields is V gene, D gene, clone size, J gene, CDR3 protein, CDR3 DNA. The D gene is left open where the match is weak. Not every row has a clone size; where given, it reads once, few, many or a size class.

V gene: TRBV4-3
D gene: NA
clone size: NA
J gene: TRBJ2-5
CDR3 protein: CASSQDWPVSETQYF
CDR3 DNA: TGCGCCAGCAGCCAAGACTGGCCAGTTAGCGAGACCCAGTACTTC

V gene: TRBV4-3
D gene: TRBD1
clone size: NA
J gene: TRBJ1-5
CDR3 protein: CASSQEIQGPNQPQHF
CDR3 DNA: TGCGCCAGCAGCCAAGAGATACAGGGGCCGAATCAGCCCCAGCATTTT

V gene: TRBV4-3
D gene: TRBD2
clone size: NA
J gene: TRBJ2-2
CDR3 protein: CASSPRGGGGRQNTGELFF
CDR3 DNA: TGCGCCAGCAGCCCTCGGGGTGGCGGGGGGCGTCAGAACACCGGGGAGCTGTTTTTT

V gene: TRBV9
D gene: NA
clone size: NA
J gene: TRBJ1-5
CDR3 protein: CASSDRTKHQPQHF
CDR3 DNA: TGTGCCAGCAGCGACCGGACAAAACATCAGCCCCAGCATTTT

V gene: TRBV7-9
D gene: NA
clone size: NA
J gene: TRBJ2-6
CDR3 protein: CASSLGAVANVLTF
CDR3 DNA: TGTGCCAGCAGCTTAGGGGCCGTAGCCAACGTCCTGACTTTC

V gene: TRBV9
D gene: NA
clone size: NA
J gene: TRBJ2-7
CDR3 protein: CASSVVEGANEQYF
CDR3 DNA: TGTGCCAGCAGCGTAGTGGAAGGGGCCAACGAGCAGTACTTC

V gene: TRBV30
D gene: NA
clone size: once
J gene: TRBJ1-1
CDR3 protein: CAWSLDTEAFF
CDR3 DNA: TGTGCCTGGAGTTTAGACACTGAAGCTTTCTTT

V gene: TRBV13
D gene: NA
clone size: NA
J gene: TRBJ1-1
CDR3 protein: CASSLYRVSEAFF
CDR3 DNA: TGTGCCAGCAGCCTATACAGAGTATCTGAAGCTTTCTTT

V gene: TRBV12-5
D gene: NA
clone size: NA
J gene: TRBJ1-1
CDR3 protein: CASGFGLRTEAFF
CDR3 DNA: TGTGCTAGTGGTTTTGGTCTGAGGACTGAAGCTTTCTTT

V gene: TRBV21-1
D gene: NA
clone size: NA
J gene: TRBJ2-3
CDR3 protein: CASSKGTSGTQYF
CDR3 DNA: TGTGCCAGCAGCAAAGGGACTAGCGGTACGCAGTATTTT

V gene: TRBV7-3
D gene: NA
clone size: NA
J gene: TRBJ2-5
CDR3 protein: CASSPRGGHQETQYF
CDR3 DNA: TGTGCCAGCAGCCCAAGGGGGGGCCACCAAGAGACCCAGTACTTC

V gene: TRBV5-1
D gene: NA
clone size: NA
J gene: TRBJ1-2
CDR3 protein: CASSLQGTDGYTF
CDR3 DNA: TGCGCCAGCAGCTTACAGGGTACCGATGGCTACACCTTC

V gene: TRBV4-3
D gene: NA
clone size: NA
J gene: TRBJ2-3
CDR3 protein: CASSQQLAATDTQYF
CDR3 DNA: TGCGCCAGCAGCCAACAGTTAGCGGCAACAGATACGCAGTATTTT

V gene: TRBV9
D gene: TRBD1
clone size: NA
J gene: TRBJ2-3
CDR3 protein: CASSARTGEDTQYF
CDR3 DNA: TGTGCCAGCAGCGCCAGGACAGGGGAGGATACGCAGTATTTT

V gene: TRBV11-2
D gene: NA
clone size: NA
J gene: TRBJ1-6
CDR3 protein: CASSKQGEGDNSPLHF
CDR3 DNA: TGTGCCAGCAGCAAACAGGGAGAGGGCGATAATTCACCCCTCCACTTT

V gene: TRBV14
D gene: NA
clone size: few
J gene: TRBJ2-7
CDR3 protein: CASSQVISYEQYF
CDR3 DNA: TGTGCCAGCAGCCAAGTTATATCCTACGAGCAGTACTTC

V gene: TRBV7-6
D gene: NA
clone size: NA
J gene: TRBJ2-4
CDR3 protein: CASSLVSVGRLAKNIQYF
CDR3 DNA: TGTGCCAGCAGCTTAGTGAGCGTCGGGAGACTAGCCAAAAACATTCAGTACTTC

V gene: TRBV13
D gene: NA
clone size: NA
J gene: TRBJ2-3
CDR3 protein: CASSRPEGFGVTDTQYF
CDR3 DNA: TGTGCCAGCAGCCGCCCGGAGGGGTTTGGGGTCACAGATACGCAGTATTTT

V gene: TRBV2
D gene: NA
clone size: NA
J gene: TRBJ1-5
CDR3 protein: CASGMDNNQPQHF
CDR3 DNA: TGTGCCAGCGGCATGGACAACAATCAGCCCCAGCATTTT

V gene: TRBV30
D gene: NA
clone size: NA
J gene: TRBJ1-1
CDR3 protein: CAWRAGGNTEAFF
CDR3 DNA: TGTGCCTGGAGGGCCGGGGGGAACACTGAAGCTTTCTTT